These T cell receptor beta chains were read from a single sample in a study of cytomegalovirus exposure and HLA in healthy donors. Here immunoSEQ multiplex PCR was the method, and the copy in TCRdb shows in-frame clones only, minus some. The sample holds about 180,000 clones, 80% to 90% seen once. Material for sequencing was PBMCs. Receptors were obtained from a girl aged 10 to 17 in good health and CMV-seropositive. The CDR3 runs from the conserved cysteine through the conserved F or W. A D gene is named only where the DNA matches it firmly. Rows may omit the clone size; those that give it use once, few, many or a size class.

>TRBV11-2|NA|NA|TRBJ2-2
TGTGCCAGCAGACGAGGAGGGACCGGGGAGCTGTTTTTT
CASRRGGTGELFF
>TRBV19|NA|NA|TRBJ1-4
TGTGCCAGTAGGGTCCCCGCAGGGGAAAAACTGTTTTTT
CASRVPAGEKLFF
>TRBV5-1|TRBD1|NA|TRBJ1-1
TGCGCCAGCAGCCTGGAGGGGGCTCGGGACACTGAAGCTTTCTTT
CASSLEGARDTEAFF
>TRBV7-8|NA|few|TRBJ2-1
TGTGCCAGCAGCTTAGTGGAGGGTGGTACGAGAAATGAGCAGTTCTTC
CASSLVEGGTRNEQFF
>TRBV20-1|NA|NA|TRBJ1-2
TGCAGTGCTAGCTCTCGGGGTGGCTACACCTTC
CSASSRGGYTF
>TRBV5-4|NA|once|TRBJ1-2
TGTGCCAGCAGCGTCGACAGCGACTATGGCTACACCTTC
CASSVDSDYGYTF
>TRBV13|NA|NA|TRBJ1-2
TGTGCCAGCAGCAGGAAAGGGGAGGGGCGAGGCCACACCTTC
CASSRKGEGRGHTF
>TRBV18|NA|NA|TRBJ1-1
TGTGCCAGCTCCCAACAGGAGTACACTGAAGCTTTCTTT
CASSQQEYTEAFF
>TRBV19|NA|NA|TRBJ1-1
TGTGCCAGTAGTATTGGGAGGAACACTGAAGCTTTCTTT
CASSIGRNTEAFF
>TRBV19|NA|NA|TRBJ2-3
TGTGCCAGTAGGATCTCAGGAGATACGCAGTATTTT
CASRISGDTQYF
>TRBV21-1|NA|NA|TRBJ2-3
TGTGCCAGCAGCAAAGGCTGTGGGACAGGGGCCCTTGGACGGAGAATGGATACGCAGTATTTT
CASSKGCGTGALGRRMDTQYF
>TRBV23-1|TRBD1|NA|TRBJ2-7
TGCGCCAGCAGCCCTACCGGGACAGTTCTTTCCTACGAGCAGTACTTC
CASSPTGTVLSYEQYF
>TRBV7-9|TRBD1|NA|TRBJ2-5
TGTGCCAGCAGCTTAAACAGGGGCCAAGAGACCCAGTACTTC
CASSLNRGQETQYF
>TRBV21-1|NA|NA|TRBJ1-1
TGTGCCAGCAGCAACGGACAGGGTGGGACTGAAGCTTTCTTT
CASSNGQGGTEAFF
>TRBV4-1|NA|few|TRBJ1-1
TGCGCCAGCAGCGCTCCAGGGCCAAATCAGGCTTTCTTT
CASSAPGPNQAFF
>TRBV5-6|NA|NA|TRBJ2-3
TGTGCCAGCAGCTCTGTGTGGCGGGAAACAGATACGCAGTATTTT
CASSSVWRETDTQYF
>TRBV2|NA|NA|TRBJ2-7
TGTGCCAGCTCAACAGGGACCTACGAGCAGTACTTC
CASSTGTYEQYF
>TRBV19|TRBD1|NA|TRBJ2-2
TGTGCCAGTAGAAAAAGGGGGCCCACCGGGGAGCTGTTTTTT
CASRKRGPTGELFF
>TRBV9|NA|NA|TRBJ1-1
TGTGCCAGCAGCCCTATTCGAATAAATGAAGCTTTCTTT
CASSPIRINEAFF
>TRBV27|NA|once|TRBJ1-4
TGTGCCAGCAGCCCTGACAGGATTAATGAAAAACTGTTTTTT
CASSPDRINEKLFF
>TRBV2|NA|NA|TRBJ1-3
TGTGCCAGTACGACTAGCCTGCCTTCTGGAAACACCATATATTTT
CASTTSLPSGNTIYF